The following is a TCR beta chain sequence with its context. Its antigen is still unknown. This entry is derived from a study of cytomegalovirus exposure and HLA in healthy donors. Study-level points and caveats: Many donors shared some public TCRs, even though most TCR sequences were rare. Accurate HLA-A and HLA-B prediction from TCR beta sequences was reported for most subjects.

Looked up from germline, CDR1 is SGHTA and CDR2 is FQGNSA. Trimming removed 5 bases from V and 0 bases from J; junction bases left unmatched: 17. This CDR3 comprises 19 residues. The PCR employed 60 Vbeta primers together with 13 Jbeta primers. TCRdb keeps only in-frame clones here, not all; method: immunoSEQ multiplex PCR. There are approximately 110,000 clones in the sample; under 85% occur only once, and approximately 2.2% lies in the top ten. The source of this sequence is a man younger than 45 in good health and CMV-seronegative. The sample taken for sequencing was PBMCs. The genes are TRBV7-2 and TRBJ2-3, with 7 bases matching TRBD2. CDR3 in DNA: TGTGCCAGCAGCCCCCGAGGCCCAGCGGGGCCTTTGAGCACAGATACGCAGTATTTT. Amino acids: CASSPRGPAGPLSTDTQYF.